This T cell receptor beta chain was captured in a study of T-cell reconstitution after alpha-beta-depleted transplantation in children. Unique molecular identifiers featured in how the TCRbeta library was prepared. One entry per CDR3 protein results from TCRdb running MiXCR on the PCR reads. The sample holds 150,000 to 250,000 distinct CDR3 sequences; 14% to 15% are singletons and the top ten take roughly 13%. The CDR3 is 13 amino acids. The V gene's germline CDR1 is LNHNV and CDR2 YYDKDF (reference sequence). Trimming took off 1 base at V and 2 bases at J, with 5 bases between the two ends. This sample comprised PBMCs from the stem cell graft donor, obtained from the stem cell graft. The chain is built from TRBV15 and TRBJ2-5; unclear D gene. This receptor was identified in a human donor who donated a stem cell graft to a child with acute lymphoblastic leukemia. CDR3 residues: CATSRAPQETQYF. The CDR3 bases are TGTGCCACCAGCAGAGCTCCACAAGAGACCCAGTACTTC.